These 31 T cell receptor beta chains came from one sample sequenced in a study of identical twins. TCRdb ran MiXCR on the 5' RACE reads and lists one entry per CDR3 protein. The sample holds under 900,000 distinct CDR3 sequences, about 12% seen once. In addition, the sample was reused for a study of yellow fever vaccine responses in identical twins.

The source material was PBMCs. The receptors were gathered from a woman aged 18-29 years in good health.

In this sample, this clonotype turned up a few times. This rearrangement joins TRBV5-1 to TRBJ2-1; D may be TRBD1 (6 bases). Looked up from germline, CDR1 is SGHRS and CDR2 is YFSETQ. Trimming removed 0 bases from V and 8 bases from J, with 15 bases in between. The CDR3 loop spans 15 amino acids. CDR3 nucleotides: TGCGCCAGCAGCTTGGGTGGGGGCCGAGGGGATGAGCAGTTCTTC. It is translated as CASSLGGGRGDEQFF.

This clonotype has only a few counts. The chain uses TRBV5-5 and TRBJ1-1; 9 bases fit TRBD1. CDR1 and CDR2 (germline): SGHKS, YYEKEE (reference sequence). This CDR3 is 13 amino acids long. The ends lost 6 bases at V and 3 bases at J; junction bases unmatched: 3. The CDR3 region is CASTWDRDTEAFF. CDR3 DNA: TGTGCCAGCACCTGGGACAGGGACACTGAAGCTTTCTTT.

V and J are TRBV27 and TRBJ1-1; maybe TRBD1 (6 bases). Germline CDR1 is MNHEY and CDR2 is SMNVEV (reference sequence). Trimming left V 0 bases short and J 7 bases short, with 9 bases between. The CDR3 loop spans 13 amino acids. The CDR3, as DNA: TGTGCCAGCAGTTTATCCCGACAGGTTGAAGCTTTCTTT. Translated: CASSLSRQVEAFF.

This clonotype was recorded a few times. The chain links TRBV2 to TRBJ2-2, with TRBD1 matching 8 bases. The trim removed 11 bases at V and 2 bases at J, leaving 19 bases unmatched. CDR1 is SNHLY and CDR2 is FYNNEI in the germline V gene. The CDR3 loop spans 18 amino acids. The CDR3 spells CAFGPYQGASGNTGELFF. The CDR3 region has the DNA TGTGCCTTCGGGCCCTACCAGGGGGCGAGTGGAAACACCGGGGAGCTGTTTTTT.

The sample holds a few counts of this clonotype. The chain employs TRBV28 and TRBJ2-3; the match to TRBD1 covers 9 bases. The CDR3 spans 17 residues. CDR1 is MDHEN, CDR2 SYDVKM, per germline. J gave up 2 bases and V 6 bases, and 12 bases lay outside the gene matches. CDR3 loop: CASRPAPGQGPTDTQYF. The CDR3 DNA is TGTGCCAGCAGACCCGCTCCGGGACAGGGTCCCACAGATACGCAGTATTTT.

This clonotype came up a few times. The genes are TRBV4-1 and TRBJ1-2; D gene uncertain. The CDR3 contains 15 residues. The ends were cut back, 0 bases at V and 2 bases at J, with 10 bases in the middle. CDR1 MGHRA and CDR2 YSYEKL come from the germline V gene. DNA for the CDR3: TGCGCCAGCAGCCAAGACCCAGGAAAGAACTATGGCTACACCTTC. This codes for CASSQDPGKNYGYTF.

The chain joins TRBV28 to TRBJ2-1; D remains ambiguous. The CDR3 sequence is 10 residues long. V gave up 8 bases and J gave up 10 bases, with 9 bases separating them. Germline V gives CDR1 MDHEN, CDR2 SYDVKM. As DNA, the CDR3 is TGTGCCAGCTACCTCGGGGAGCAGTTCTTC. Its protein product is CASYLGEQFF. Variable domain in full (rest from reference TRBV28 and TRBJ2-1): DVKVTQSSRYLVKRTGEKVFLECVQDMDHENMFWYRQDPGLGLRLIYFSYDVKMKEKGDIPEGYSVSREKKERFSLILESASTNQTSMYLCASYLGEQFFGPGTRLTVL.

The CDR3, as DNA: TGTGCCAGCTCACCGCCCGAGAGAGTGGTGGCTTTCTTT. It encodes CASSPPERVVAFF. The chain uses TRBV18 and TRBJ1-1; D unclear. The V end was cut by 3 bases, the J end by 11 bases, with 16 bases between. Germline lookup yields CDR1 KGHSH and CDR2 LQKENI. This CDR3 has 13 amino acids.

This clonotype has only a few counts. The V call is TRBV24-1, the J call TRBJ2-3, with 9 bases identical to TRBD1. The germline CDR1 and CDR2 sequences are KGHDR and SFDVKD. The CDR3 length is 15 residues. V was clipped by 6 bases and J by 2 bases; unmatched bases: 5. The CDR3 sequence: CATSPTGGPTDTQYF. CDR3 DNA: TGTGCCACCAGTCCGACAGGGGGTCCCACAGATACGCAGTATTTT.

This clonotype was counted at least ten times. The chain recombines TRBV20-1 with TRBJ2-5; D may be TRBD2 (6 bases). The germline V gene encodes CDR1 DFQATT and CDR2 SNEGSKA (reference sequence). The V and J ends lost 1 base and 4 bases respectively, with 7 bases between them. The CDR3 is 12 residues long. The CDR3 protein is CSARVSGETQYF. CDR3 in DNA: TGCAGTGCTAGAGTTAGCGGAGAGACCCAGTACTTC.

This clonotype was picked up a small number of times. The gene calls are TRBV28 and TRBJ2-7, with D unresolved. Trimming pared 5 bases from V and 5 bases from J, leaving 16 bases between. CDR1 and CDR2 from the germline V gene are MDHEN and SYDVKM. The CDR3 sequence is 14 residues long. CDR3 sequence: CASSPPIASNEQYF. The CDR3 DNA follows: TGTGCCAGCAGTCCCCCTATAGCAAGCAACGAGCAGTACTTC.

The V call is TRBV20-1, the J call TRBJ2-5; possible D gene TRBD1, 5 bases. The CDR3 has 15 amino acids. Trimming removed 2 bases at V and 4 bases at J, with 17 bases between. Germline assignment: CDR1 DFQATT and CDR2 SNEGSKA (reference sequence). The CDR3 spells CSARPPTGLLETQYF. The CDR3 coding sequence is TGCAGTGCTAGACCACCTACAGGTTTATTAGAGACCCAGTACTTC.

This clonotype was recorded many times. The gene calls are TRBV3-1 and TRBJ2-6, with TRBD2 matching over 8 bases. The CDR3 has 20 residues. The germline V gene has CDR1 LGHDT and CDR2 YNNKEL (reference sequence). V dropped 2 bases and J dropped 1; count of bases not matched to a gene: 13. As DNA, the CDR3 is TGTGCCAGCAGCCAATCAGGGAGCGGGGGTTCCCATTCTGGGGCCAACGTCCTGACTTTC. Translated: CASSQSGSGGSHSGANVLTF.

The CDR3 reads CASSPPVAGIYNEQFF. The DNA for the CDR3 is TGTGCCAGCAGCCCACCGGTAGCGGGGATTTACAATGAGCAGTTCTTC. The chain joins TRBV3-1 to TRBJ2-1; 8 nucleotides agree with TRBD2. This CDR3 is 16 amino acids long. Unmatched junction bases numbered 9, after V lost 4 bases and J lost 4 bases. Germline V CDR1 and CDR2: LGHDT, YNNKEL (reference sequence).

The table lists this clonotype with a few counts. V gene TRBV20-1 combines with J gene TRBJ2-1; D might be TRBD2 (5 bases). The CDR3 runs to 15 residues. Trimming shortened V by 2 bases and J by 6 bases, and 17 bases separated the two germline ends. Germline V lookup: CDR1 DFQATT, CDR2 SNEGSKA (reference sequence). CDR3 amino acids: CSARPKRGHLNEQFF. As DNA, the CDR3 is TGCAGTGCTAGACCCAAACGGGGTCATCTCAATGAGCAGTTCTTC.

Many counts were recorded for this clonotype. The chain joins TRBV10-3 to TRBJ2-3; 10 nucleotides agree with TRBD2. Per germline, CDR1 ENHRY and CDR2 SYGVKD. This CDR3 contains 17 residues. The trim removed 3 bases at V and 2 bases at J, leaving 8 bases unmatched. CDR3: CAISDGLAEGNTDTQYF. The CDR3 region has the DNA TGTGCCATCAGTGACGGACTAGCGGAGGGGAACACAGATACGCAGTATTTT.

This clonotype was counted at least ten times. The chain carries TRBV5-1 and TRBJ2-1, with D perhaps TRBD2 (6 bases). V was trimmed by 0 bases and J by 1 base, leaving 8 bases between them. CDR3 length: 15 amino acids. The germline gives CDR1 SGHRS, CDR2 YFSETQ. CDR3: CASSLAEGSYNEQFF. Written as DNA, the CDR3 is TGCGCCAGCAGCTTGGCGGAGGGTTCCTACAATGAGCAGTTCTTC.

This clonotype was seen a handful of times. The chain combines TRBV12-3 or TRBV12-4 with TRBJ1-3; a possible D gene is TRBD1 (5 bases). The V and J ends lost 5 bases and 4 bases respectively, with 15 bases between them. The CDR3 covers 15 residues. CDR3 loop: CASSMGTTWGNTIYF. The CDR3 DNA follows: TGTGCCAGCAGTATGGGGACGACGTGGGGAAACACCATATATTTT.

This clonotype was seen at least ten times. This chain uses TRBV15 with TRBJ2-2, with D hard to call. Trimming left V 0 bases short and J 6 bases short, with 8 bases between. The CDR3 sequence is 14 residues long. Germline V lookup: CDR1 LNHNV, CDR2 YYDKDF (reference sequence). The DNA of the CDR3 is TGTGCCACCAGCAGAGACGGTGAGGCCGGGGAGCTGTTTTTT. Protein: CATSRDGEAGELFF.

J is TRBJ2-5 and V is TRBV5-1; D ambiguous. CDR3 length: 12 amino acids. Germline loops: CDR1 SGHRS, CDR2 YFSETQ. Trimming stripped 2 bases from V and 2 bases from J, with 4 bases between. The CDR3 nucleotides are TGCGCCAGCAGCTTTATGCAAGAGACCCAGTACTTC. It is translated as CASSFMQETQYF.

This chain uses TRBV29-1 with TRBJ2-3, with TRBD2 matching over 8 bases. Germline V CDR1 and CDR2: SQVTM, ANQGSEA. This CDR3 contains 14 residues. With 7 bases clipped from V and 0 bases from J, the junction kept 6 bases outside the gene matches. CDR3 residues: CSADPSGSTDTQYF. The CDR3 nucleotides are TGCAGCGCTGATCCTAGCGGGAGCACAGATACGCAGTATTTT.

This clonotype was counted only a few times. This chain uses TRBV20-1 with TRBJ1-1, with a possible D match to TRBD1 (5 bases). The ends were cut back, 3 bases at V and 2 bases at J, with 13 bases in the middle. Germline V CDR1 and CDR2: DFQATT, SNEGSKA (reference sequence). This CDR3 contains 14 residues. The CDR3 reads CSARSPGTNTEAFF. CDR3 coding DNA: TGCAGTGCTAGGTCCCCAGGGACTAACACTGAAGCTTTCTTT.

In its sample, this clonotype was seen a few times. This chain joins TRBV10-2 and TRBJ1-2, with no clear D. Germline CDR1 is WSHSY and CDR2 is SAAADI. Trimming removed 11 bases at V and 6 bases at J, with 13 bases between. This CDR3 is built from 11 residues. CDR3 loop: CAARDFDGYTF. The CDR3 DNA sequence: TGCGCCGCACGCGATTTTGATGGCTACACCTTC.

This clonotype turned up a few times. V gene TRBV11-2 combines with J gene TRBJ2-1, with 7 bases that match TRBD2. CDR1 and CDR2 (germline): SGHAT, FQNNGV. The CDR3 loop spans 14 amino acids. The V gene end was trimmed by 4 bases and the J gene end by 15 bases; junction bases not matched to a gene: 15. Here the CDR3 DNA reads TGTGCCAGCAGCTCCCATTTGGGGTGGCGGGAGTGGTTCTTC. The encoded protein is CASSSHLGWREWFF.

This clonotype was counted only a few times. The rearrangement uses TRBV4-2 and TRBJ2-7; either TRBD1 or TRBD2 may fit D (5 bases each). Trimming removed 0 bases from V and 2 bases from J, with 14 bases in between. The CDR3 runs 16 residues. CDR1 and CDR2 from the germline V gene are LGHNA and YNFKEQ. Written as DNA, the CDR3 is TGTGCCAGCAGCCAAGATTGGGGCGGGCCCCCCTACGAGCAGTACTTC. This codes for CASSQDWGGPPYEQYF.

The genes are TRBV5-1 and TRBJ2-2; TRBD1 agrees at 11 bases. CDR3 length equals 15 residues. From germline, CDR1 is SGHRS and CDR2 YFSETQ. J gave up 7 bases and V 7 bases, and 9 bases lay outside the gene matches. CDR3 sequence: CASCRTGGNGGELFF. The DNA of the CDR3 is TGCGCCAGCTGCAGGACAGGGGGCAATGGCGGGGAGCTGTTTTTT.

V is TRBV7-9 and J is TRBJ2-5, with 9 bases that match TRBD1. Germline loops: CDR1 SEHNR, CDR2 FQNEAQ (reference sequence). V shed 5 bases, J shed 4 bases, and the junction held 5 bases outside the gene matches. The CDR3 has 14 amino acids. In DNA, the CDR3 is TGTGCCAGCAGCAACACAGGGGGCTCAGAGACCCAGTACTTC. This translates into CASSNTGGSETQYF.

This clonotype was observed a handful of times. The chain carries TRBV28 and TRBJ2-5; possibly TRBD1 or TRBD2 for D (6 bases each). The V and J ends lost 3 bases and 1 base respectively, with 18 bases between them. This CDR3 region has 17 residues. The germline V gene has CDR1 MDHEN and CDR2 SYDVKM. CDR3 sequence: CASSLSQGGWSQETQYF. CDR3 bases: TGTGCCAGCAGTTTGTCACAGGGAGGATGGAGCCAAGAGACCCAGTACTTC.

This clonotype has a handful of counts. The chain joins TRBV15 to TRBJ2-1; no reliable D call. The germline V gene encodes CDR1 LNHNV and CDR2 YYDKDF (reference sequence). V gave up 0 bases and J gave up 0 bases, with 15 bases separating them. There are 18 residues in the CDR3. Here the CDR3 reads CATSRDLAQTSSYNEQFF. CDR3 coding DNA: TGTGCCACCAGCAGAGATCTCGCACAGACCAGCTCCTACAATGAGCAGTTCTTC.

At least ten counts were recorded for this clonotype. The chain uses TRBV20-1 and TRBJ2-3; D is undetermined. Germline V gives CDR1 DFQATT, CDR2 SNEGSKA (reference sequence). Trimming cost V 0 bases and J 3 bases, with 1 base left between them. This CDR3 spans 11 amino acids. The CDR3 nucleotides are TGCAGTGCTAGAGAAACAGATACGCAGTATTTT. Protein sequence: CSARETDTQYF.

This clonotype was detected a few times. CDR3 sequence reads: CASSLTGDARSPLHF. CDR3 DNA sequence: TGTGCCAGCAGTTTAACAGGGGACGCAAGATCACCCCTCCACTTT. The V gene is TRBV7-9, the J gene TRBJ1-6; 7 bases line up with TRBD1. Trimming removed 6 bases from V and 10 bases from J; junction bases left unmatched: 12. Germline V gene data show CDR1 as SEHNR and CDR2 as FQNEAQ (reference sequence). The CDR3 has 15 residues.